The 4 T cell receptor beta chains listed next were all sequenced from one sample in a study of blood T cell repertoires in COVID-19. The data were produced by immunoSEQ multiplex PCR, yet TCRdb's version contains in-frame clones alone and is incomplete. There are around 140,000 clones in the sample; roughly 90% occur only once, and under 4.5% lies in the top ten. Sequencing was done on a sample of PBMCs or T cells enriched from blood (not recorded which). These receptors all stem from a middle-aged woman who had been exposed to COVID-19.

The chain is built from TRBV9 and TRBJ1-5; 7 bases line up with TRBD1. There are 21 residues in the CDR3. The V segment lost 0 bases and the J segment 0 bases; nucleotides outside the gene matches: 18. Germline V gene data show CDR1 as SGDLS and CDR2 as YYNGEE. CDR3 protein: CASSVARITTGITYSNQPQHF. The DNA of the CDR3 is TGTGCCAGCAGCGTAGCCCGGATAACGACAGGGATTACGTATAGCAATCAGCCCCAGCATTTT.

The chain is built from TRBV6-5 and TRBJ2-3; 9 nucleotides match TRBD1. Germline lookup yields CDR1 MNHEY and CDR2 SVGAGI. V shed 6 bases and J 3 bases; nucleotides not matched to a gene: 4. The CDR3 has 14 amino acids. The CDR3 sequence: CASRDRGGTDTQYF. CDR3 DNA sequence: TGTGCCAGCAGGGACAGGGGCGGGACAGATACGCAGTATTTT.

CDR3 protein: CASSGRDRGTDTQYF. Here the CDR3 DNA reads TGCGCCAGCAGCGGCCGGGACAGGGGGACAGATACGCAGTATTTT. This chain links TRBV5-1 with TRBJ2-3; 11 bases align to TRBD1. With V trimmed by 4 bases and J by 3 bases, 4 bases remained unmatched. Germline V gene lookup returns CDR1 SGHRS and CDR2 YFSETQ. This CDR3 region has 15 residues.

The rearrangement links TRBV4-1 to TRBJ1-1; 9 positions agree with TRBD1. The V gene end was trimmed by 4 bases and the J gene end by 2 bases; junction bases not matched to a gene: 17. Germline CDR1 MGHRA, CDR2 YSYEKL. The CDR3 is made up of 19 amino acids. CDR3: CASSLRPPSDRGQNTEAFF. The CDR3 nucleotides are TGCGCCAGCAGCCTGAGGCCCCCGTCGGACAGGGGTCAAAACACTGAAGCTTTCTTT.